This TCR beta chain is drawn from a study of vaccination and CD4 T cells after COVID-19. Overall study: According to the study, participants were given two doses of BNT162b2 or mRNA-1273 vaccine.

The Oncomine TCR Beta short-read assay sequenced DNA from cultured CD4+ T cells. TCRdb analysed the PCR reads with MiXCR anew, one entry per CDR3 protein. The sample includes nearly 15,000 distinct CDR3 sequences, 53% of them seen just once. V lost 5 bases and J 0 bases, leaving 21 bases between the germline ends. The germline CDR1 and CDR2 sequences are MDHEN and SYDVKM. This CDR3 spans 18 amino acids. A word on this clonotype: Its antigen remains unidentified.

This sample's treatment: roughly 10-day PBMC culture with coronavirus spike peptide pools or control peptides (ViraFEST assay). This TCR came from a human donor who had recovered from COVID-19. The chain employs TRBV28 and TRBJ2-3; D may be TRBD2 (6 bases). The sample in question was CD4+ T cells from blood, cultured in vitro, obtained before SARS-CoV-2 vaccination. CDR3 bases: TGTGCCAGCAGTGCAGGGACTCCGTGGGCGCCTAGCACAGATACGCAGTATTTT. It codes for CASSAGTPWAPSTDTQYF.